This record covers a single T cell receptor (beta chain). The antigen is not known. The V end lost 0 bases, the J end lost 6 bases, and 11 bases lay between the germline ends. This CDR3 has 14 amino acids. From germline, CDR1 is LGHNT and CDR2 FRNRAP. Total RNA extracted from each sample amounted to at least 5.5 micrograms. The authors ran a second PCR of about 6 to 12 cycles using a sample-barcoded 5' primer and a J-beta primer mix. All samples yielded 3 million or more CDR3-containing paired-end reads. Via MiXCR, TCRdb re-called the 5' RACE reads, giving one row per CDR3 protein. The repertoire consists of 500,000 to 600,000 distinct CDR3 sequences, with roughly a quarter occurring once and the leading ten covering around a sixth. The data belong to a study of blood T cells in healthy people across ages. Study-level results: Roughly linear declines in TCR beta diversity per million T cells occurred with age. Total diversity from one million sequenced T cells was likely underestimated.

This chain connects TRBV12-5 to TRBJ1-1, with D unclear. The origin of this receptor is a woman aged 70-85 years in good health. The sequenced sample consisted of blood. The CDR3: CASGLVASGSEAFF. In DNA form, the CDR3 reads TGTGCTAGTGGTTTGGTCGCATCGGGCTCTGAAGCTTTCTTT. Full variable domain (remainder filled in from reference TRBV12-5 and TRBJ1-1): DARVTQTPRHKVTEMGQEVTMRCQPILGHNTVFWYRQTMMQGLELLAYFRNRAPLDDSGMPKDRFSAEMPDATLATLKIQPSEPRDSAVYFCASGLVASGSEAFFGQGTRLTVV.